A selection of T cell receptor beta chains follows, all from one sample in a study of regulatory and conventional T cells in RAG deficiency. Assay: immunoSEQ multiplex PCR; the TCRdb copy retains only in-frame clones and omits some. The repertoire holds 45,000 or so clones, with 90% as singletons. The same data also contributed to another study, on regulatory T cells.

Sequencing input: CD4+ effector T cells sorted from blood. These receptors were collected from a human donor in good health. Both conserved end residues are part of each CDR3. Each record gives: J gene, V gene, CDR3 protein.

TRBJ1-2 TRBV30 CAWSVRLSINYGYTF
TRBJ1-1 TRBV10-2 CASRARGDTEAFF
TRBJ2-7 TRBV6-6 CASSYSGTSGYEQYF
TRBJ2-3 TRBV6-1 CASGGPTDTQYF
TRBJ1-6 TRBV9 CASSPTPADNSPLHF
TRBJ1-1 TRBV7-7 CASSLQAGVEAFF
TRBJ2-3 TRBV11-1 CASSLPHHTDTQYF
TRBJ1-1 TRBV25-1 CASSYRTVGEAFF
TRBJ2-1 TRBV9 CASSVALAGVNNEQFF
TRBJ2-7 TRBV9 CASSPRRQGYFSEQYF
TRBJ2-7 TRBV28 CASSPSGQGPLEQYF
TRBJ2-7 TRBV2 CASRESPGQVDEQYF
TRBJ1-1 TRBV11-2 CASRRRKDTPMNTEAFF
TRBJ1-2 TRBV7-9 CASSLAQVNYGYTF
TRBJ2-1 TRBV9 CASSGGGQGKGEQFF
TRBJ2-1 TRBV19 CASSDRGLFYNEQFF
TRBJ2-1 TRBV30 CAWIRGPDNEQFF